This T cell receptor (beta chain) was identified in a study of blood T cell repertoires in COVID-19. Study background: The study drew acute and convalescent COVID-19 samples from the United States, Italy and Spain. T cells, B-cell-depleted T cells, or PBMCs supplied cDNA or gDNA.

Sequenced by immunoSEQ multiplex PCR; TCRdb stores in-frame clones only, minus some. Among over 150,000 clones listed, 70% to 85% were seen once. There are 16 residues in the CDR3. The V gene end was trimmed by 6 bases and the J gene end by 9 bases; junction bases not matched to a gene: 16. Germline CDR1 is MNHEY and CDR2 is SMNVEV (reference sequence). This sequence joins TRBV27 and TRBJ2-1; TRBD2 aligns across 8 bases. This clonotype was sampled from a human donor in a cohort sampled during active COVID-19. The sequencing sample was made of peripheral blood. CDR3 amino acids: CASSFSAGVRGTEQFF. DNA of the CDR3: TGTGCCAGCAGCTTTTCAGCGGGGGTCAGAGGCACTGAGCAGTTCTTC.